This paragraph reports one T cell receptor (beta chain). Its antigen is unknown. Per-base qualities were not stored, and no clone one base away is much larger. The method behind the library was the immunoSEQ multiplex PCR assay. TCRdb took this table from immuneACCESS and kept in-frame rearrangements with V and J called. Such tables lack part of the clones; where checked against another copy, unresolved V genes explain under half of the gap, and the rest is unexplained. The sample table lists some 77,000 clones, about 91% of them with a count of one. In total, the top ten clones hold about 1.9% of the sample. At the junction V is shortened by 5 bases and J by 2 bases, with 7 bases in between. CDR1 and CDR2, looked up from the germline V gene, are SGHTA and FQGNSA. From the cysteine up to the phenylalanine, the CDR3 has a length of 14 residues. Only the CDR3 DNA stays, 42 bases, in frame from base 1.

This sample is drawn from a study of T cell changes during pregnancy in multiple sclerosis (dated by TCRdb to the late 2010s). With respect to the entire study: The study looked at changes in the T cell repertoire across pregnancy in women with multiple sclerosis.

This TCR derives from a female donor with multiple sclerosis, enrolled in a pregnancy study. The material sequenced was peripheral blood, taken before pregnancy. Here the chain combines TRBV7-2 and TRBJ1-6, with no confidently assigned D gene. The DNA sequence reads TGTGCCAGCAGCACAACAGCCTATAATTCACCCCTCCACTTT. This translates into CASSTTAYNSPLHF.